This T cell receptor beta chain was profiled in a study of beta chain features in type 1 diabetes. The authors reverse transcribed all of the isolated RNA, so sequencing captured expressed TCRB transcripts. Sequencing was performed with immunoSEQ multiplex PCR; in TCRdb, only in-frame clones are kept and a portion is missing. This sample has 200,000 to 250,000 clones; 9.6% occur once, and the top ten carry under 0.045%. The sample consisted of naive CD4+ T cells from blood. The TCR sequence derives from a woman aged 18-29 years in good health.

CDR3 nucleotide sequence: TGTGCCAGCAGTACCACGGGACTTCTCGATGGGCAGTACTTC. As protein: CASSTTGLLDGQYF. The chain has TRBV6-1 and TRBJ2-7, with a weak D call TRBD2 (6 bases). This CDR3 comprises 14 residues. V lost 5 bases and J lost 9, with 20 bases in between. Germline lookup yields CDR1 MNHNS and CDR2 SASEGT.